The source of this TCR beta chain is a study of low-dose radiotherapy and immunotherapy resistance in tumors. Over roughly 20 PCR cycles, TCRs were amplified from a constant-region primer and V-primer adapter. Via MiXCR, TCRdb re-called the reads, giving one row per CDR3 protein. Counted here are tens of thousands of distinct CDR3 sequences, 12% occurring once; the ten biggest clones make up roughly 6.2%. This clonotype was detected a few times. The time point denotes: before trial treatment. Germline assignment: CDR1 MNHNY and CDR2 SVGAGI (reference sequence). The CDR3 covers 11 residues. J was trimmed by 2 bases and V by 11 bases; bases with no gene match: 2.

Sequencing was performed on PBMCs, taken before treatment. The receptor's source is a female donor with ovarian cancer. This chain links TRBV6-6 with TRBJ2-7, with 8 bases fitting TRBD1. The CDR3 bases are TGTGCCGGACAGGGCCCCTACGAGCAGTACTTC. As protein: CAGQGPYEQYF.